A single sample gave rise to the 13 T cell receptor beta chains below, sequenced in a study of shared clonotypes between healthy human individuals. TCRdb keeps only in-frame clones here, not all; method: immunoSEQ multiplex PCR. The sample carries 1.5 million to 1.9 million clones, 95% to 99% recorded once. Sequenced sample: naive CD4+ T cells sorted from blood. The subset denotes: CD45RA+ positively selected. The receptors were sampled from a man aged 25 to 45 in good health.

V usage is TRBV19 and J usage is TRBJ2-2; D may match TRBD1 or TRBD2 (6 bases each). CDR1 LNHDA and CDR2 SQIVND come from the germline V gene (reference sequence). This CDR3 region has 14 residues. Between the trimmed V and J ends, which lost 9 bases and 5 bases, there was a span of 16 bases. CDR3 sequence: CASGEGGWTGELFF. DNA for the CDR3: TGTGCCAGCGGTGAGGGGGGATGGACCGGGGAGCTGTTTTTT.

This chain connects TRBV14 to TRBJ2-2; D uncertain. Trimming left V 3 bases short and J 0 bases short, with 8 bases between. The CDR3 spans 15 residues. The germline V gene has CDR1 SGHDN and CDR2 FVKESK. CDR3 in amino acids: CASSQLESNTGELFF. For the CDR3, the DNA is TGTGCCAGCAGCCAGCTGGAGTCGAACACCGGGGAGCTGTTTTTT. The whole variable domain, filled in from reference TRBV14 and TRBJ2-2, reads EAGVTQFPSHSVIEKGQTVTLRCDPISGHDNLYWYRRVMGKEIKFLLHFVKESKQDESGMPNNRFLAERTGGTYSTLKVQPAELEDSGVYFCASSQLESNTGELFFGEGSRLTVL.

The rearrangement joins TRBV25-1 to TRBJ2-7, with no clear D. V was shortened by 4 bases and J by 6 bases, with 13 bases between the two germline ends. Germline V lookup: CDR1 MGHDK, CDR2 SYGVNS. This CDR3 has 13 residues. CDR3 region: CASSASRLGEQYF. In nucleotides, the CDR3 is TGTGCCAGCAGTGCCTCTCGGTTGGGCGAGCAGTACTTC.

This clone was seen once. The chain combines TRBV7-9 with TRBJ2-1, with D unclear. The V end was cut by 5 bases, the J end by 7 bases, with 6 bases between. Germline CDR1 and CDR2: SEHNR and FQNEAQ (reference sequence). This CDR3 contains 11 residues. The CDR3 bases are TGTGCCAGCAGCAATGGTAATGAGCAGTTCTTC. It encodes CASSNGNEQFF. Drawing the rest from reference TRBV7-9 and TRBJ2-1, the complete variable domain is DTGVSQNPRHKITKRGQNVTFRCDPISEHNRLYWYRQTLGQGPEFLTYFQNEAQLEKSRLLSDRFSAERPKGSFSTLEIQRTEQGDSAMYLCASSNGNEQFFGPGTRLTVL.

This chain uses TRBV5-1 with TRBJ2-5, with no clear D. The CDR3 spans 15 residues. Germline-derived CDR1 and CDR2 are SGHRS and YFSETQ. Deletions cut 0 bases from V and 3 bases from J, with 12 bases between. CDR3 amino acids: CASSLALWNEETQYF. CDR3 bases: TGCGCCAGCAGCTTGGCCCTATGGAATGAAGAGACCCAGTACTTC.

V and J are TRBV15 and TRBJ2-7; D unresolved. CDR3 size: 12 residues. Trimming stripped 4 bases from V and 4 bases from J, with 8 bases between. Germline lookup yields CDR1 LNHNV and CDR2 YYDKDF (reference sequence). In DNA, the CDR3 is TGTGCCACCAGCATCGACTGGTACGAGCAGTACTTC. Translating it yields CATSIDWYEQYF.

The CDR3 bases are TGTGCCAGCACAACAGGGGGTGACAAAAACTCCTACGAGCAGTACTTC. The encoded protein is CASTTGGDKNSYEQYF. The J gene is TRBJ2-7, the V gene TRBV28; 8 positions agree with TRBD1. The germline gives CDR1 MDHEN, CDR2 SYDVKM. The CDR3 consists of 16 residues. Trimming removed 7 bases from V and 0 bases from J; junction bases left unmatched: 11.

The chain is built from TRBV7-2 and TRBJ1-3; D is undetermined. Germline CDR1 reads SGHTA; CDR2 reads FQGNSA. V dropped 1 base and J dropped 9 bases, with 10 bases sitting between them. The CDR3 consists of 13 residues. The CDR3 spells CASSLGGGSTIYF. The CDR3 nucleotides read TGTGCCAGCAGCTTAGGCGGTGGCAGCACCATATATTTT.

This chain joins TRBV4-1 and TRBJ2-2; possible D gene TRBD1, 5 bases. Germline CDR1 is MGHRA and CDR2 is YSYEKL. The CDR3 runs to 17 residues. With 4 bases removed from V and 0 bases from J, the gap between germline ends came to 15 bases. The CDR3 is CASSPPLTATNTGELFF. CDR3 DNA: TGCGCCAGCAGCCCTCCCCTGACAGCGACGAACACCGGGGAGCTGTTTTTT.

The rearrangement joins TRBV6-1 to TRBJ2-7; 7 nucleotides match TRBD1. This CDR3 has 16 amino acids. V lost 6 bases, J lost 5 bases, and 16 bases stayed unmatched. Germline V gives CDR1 MNHNS, CDR2 SASEGT. CDR3 DNA: TGTGCCAGCAGGGAATTTGGGTTGGGACAGATTAACGAGCAGTACTTC. Its protein product is CASREFGLGQINEQYF.

V is TRBV7-8 and J is TRBJ1-2; the D gene is possibly TRBD1 (6 bases). Trimming shortened V by 3 bases and J by 8 bases, and 13 bases separated the two germline ends. Germline lookup yields CDR1 SGHVS and CDR2 FQNEAQ. The CDR3 is made up of 13 amino acids. DNA of the CDR3: TGTGCCAGCAGCTTTAAGACAGGCTCCGGCTACACCTTC. It is translated as CASSFKTGSGYTF.

The chain combines TRBV4-1 with TRBJ2-5; 7 bases line up with TRBD1. The V segment lost 0 bases and the J segment 0 bases; nucleotides outside the gene matches: 10. The CDR3 totals 18 residues. Looked up from germline, CDR1 is MGHRA and CDR2 is YSYEKL. CDR3 DNA sequence: TGCGCCAGCAGCCAAGACAGGGGGACGATATCGTACCAAGAGACCCAGTACTTC. As protein: CASSQDRGTISYQETQYF.

This clone was detected only once. This chain connects TRBV5-1 to TRBJ1-3; the D is unclear. Germline CDR1 and CDR2: SGHRS and YFSETQ. Deletions cut 0 bases from V and 0 bases from J, with 10 bases between. The CDR3 has 16 amino acids. The CDR3 here is CASSLVQPSSGNTIYF. The CDR3 bases are TGCGCCAGCAGCTTGGTTCAGCCTAGCTCTGGAAACACCATATATTTT.